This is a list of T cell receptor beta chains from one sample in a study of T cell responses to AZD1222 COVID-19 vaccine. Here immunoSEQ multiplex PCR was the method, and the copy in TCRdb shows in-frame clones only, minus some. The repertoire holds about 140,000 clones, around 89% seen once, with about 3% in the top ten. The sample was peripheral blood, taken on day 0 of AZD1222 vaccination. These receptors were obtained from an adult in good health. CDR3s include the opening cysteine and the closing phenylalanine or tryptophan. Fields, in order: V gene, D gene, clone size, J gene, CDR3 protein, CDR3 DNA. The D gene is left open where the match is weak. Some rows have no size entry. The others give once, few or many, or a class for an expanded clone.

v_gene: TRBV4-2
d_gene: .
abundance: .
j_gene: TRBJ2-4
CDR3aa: CASSLNEGRGNIQYF
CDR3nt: TGTGCCAGCAGCCTCAACGAGGGTCGAGGGAACATTCAGTACTTC

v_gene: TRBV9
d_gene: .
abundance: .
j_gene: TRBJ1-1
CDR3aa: CASSVGDNTEAFF
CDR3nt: TGTGCCAGCAGCGTAGGGGATAACACTGAAGCTTTCTTT

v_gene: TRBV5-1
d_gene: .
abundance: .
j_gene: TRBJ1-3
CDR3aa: CASSLDLGSTSGNTIYF
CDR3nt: TGCGCCAGCAGCTTGGATTTGGGGAGCACCTCTGGAAACACCATATATTTT

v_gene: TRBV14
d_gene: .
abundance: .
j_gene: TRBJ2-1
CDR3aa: CASSQTMLGEQFF
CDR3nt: TGTGCCAGCAGCCAAACTATGCTGGGTGAGCAGTTCTTC

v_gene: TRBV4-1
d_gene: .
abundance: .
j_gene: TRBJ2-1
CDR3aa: CASSYFTGGTSNEQFF
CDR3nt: TGCGCCAGCAGCTACTTTACGGGCGGGACATCCAATGAGCAGTTCTTC

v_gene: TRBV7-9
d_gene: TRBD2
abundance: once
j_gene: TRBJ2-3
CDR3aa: CASRDTSGETSSTDTQYF
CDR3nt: TGTGCCAGCAGGGATACTAGCGGTGAAACCTCTAGCACAGATACGCAGTATTTT

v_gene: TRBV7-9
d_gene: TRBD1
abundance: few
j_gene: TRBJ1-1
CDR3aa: CASSSSPIGQGAEAFF
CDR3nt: TGTGCCAGCAGCTCGAGCCCGATAGGACAGGGGGCTGAAGCTTTCTTT

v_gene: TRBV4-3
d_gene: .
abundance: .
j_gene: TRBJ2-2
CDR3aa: CASSQDFTRGSGELFF
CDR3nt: TGCGCCAGCAGCCAAGATTTTACGAGGGGCAGCGGGGAGCTGTTTTTT

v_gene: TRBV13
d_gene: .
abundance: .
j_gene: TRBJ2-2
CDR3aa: CASSLYIMGELFF
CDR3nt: TGTGCCAGCAGTCTCTATATAATGGGGGAGCTGTTTTTT

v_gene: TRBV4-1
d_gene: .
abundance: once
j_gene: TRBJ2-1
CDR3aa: CASSGGSRSNEQFF
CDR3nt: TGCGCCAGCAGCGGAGGGTCGAGAAGCAATGAGCAGTTCTTC

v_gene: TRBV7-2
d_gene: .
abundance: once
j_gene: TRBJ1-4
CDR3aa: CASSLAGEGEKLFF
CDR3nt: TGTGCCAGCAGCTTAGCCGGGGAGGGGGAAAAACTGTTTTTT

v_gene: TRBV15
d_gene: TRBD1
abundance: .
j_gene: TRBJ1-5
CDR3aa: CATSRDRWNQPQHF
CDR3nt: TGTGCCACCAGCAGGGACAGGTGGAATCAGCCCCAGCATTTT

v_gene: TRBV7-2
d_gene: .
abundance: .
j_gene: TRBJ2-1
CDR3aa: CASSLRDNEQFF
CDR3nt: TGTGCCAGCAGCTTGAGGGACAATGAGCAGTTCTTC

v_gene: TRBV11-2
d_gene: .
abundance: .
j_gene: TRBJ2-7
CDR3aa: CASSLLGQNYEQYF
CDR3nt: TGTGCCAGCAGCTTATTAGGACAGAACTACGAGCAGTACTTC

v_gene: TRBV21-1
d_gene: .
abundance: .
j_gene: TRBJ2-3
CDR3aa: CASSKGISGNDTQYF
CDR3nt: TGTGCCAGCAGCAAAGGTATTAGCGGGAACGATACGCAGTATTTT

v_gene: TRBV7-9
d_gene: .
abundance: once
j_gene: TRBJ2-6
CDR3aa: CASPGQPPGANVLTF
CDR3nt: TGTGCCAGCCCCGGACAGCCCCCAGGGGCCAACGTCCTGACTTTC

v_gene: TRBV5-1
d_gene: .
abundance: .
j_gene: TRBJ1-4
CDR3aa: CASSMGAMVRSGEKLFF
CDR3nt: TGCGCCAGCAGCATGGGGGCCATGGTACGGTCGGGCGAAAAACTGTTTTTT

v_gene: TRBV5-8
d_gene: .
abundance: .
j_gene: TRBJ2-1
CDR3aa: CASSLDRGGYNEQFF
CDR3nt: TGTGCCAGCAGCTTGGACAGGGGAGGTTACAATGAGCAGTTCTTC

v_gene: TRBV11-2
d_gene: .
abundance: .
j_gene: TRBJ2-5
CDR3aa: CASSHRVQETQYF
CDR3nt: TGTGCCAGCAGCCACCGGGTCCAAGAGACCCAGTACTTC

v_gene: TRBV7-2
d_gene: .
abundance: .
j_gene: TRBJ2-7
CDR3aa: CASSFRPDRSYEQYF
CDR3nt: TGTGCCAGCAGCTTCCGTCCGGACCGGTCCTACGAGCAGTACTTC

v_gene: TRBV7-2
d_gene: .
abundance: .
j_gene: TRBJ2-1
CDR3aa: CASSLEIVTSNEQFF
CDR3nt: TGTGCCAGCAGCTTAGAAATTGTGACCAGCAATGAGCAGTTCTTC

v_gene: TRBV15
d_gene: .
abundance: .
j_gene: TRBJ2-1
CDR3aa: CATSRPHGDNEQFF
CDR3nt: TGTGCCACCAGCAGACCTCACGGGGACAATGAGCAGTTCTTC

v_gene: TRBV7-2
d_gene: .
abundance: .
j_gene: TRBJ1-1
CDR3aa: CASSLFGGSEAFF
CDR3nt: TGTGCCAGCAGCTTATTTGGGGGATCTGAAGCTTTCTTT

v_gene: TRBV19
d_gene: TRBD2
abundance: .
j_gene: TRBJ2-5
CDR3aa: CASSMVTSGEETQYF
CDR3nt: TGTGCCAGTAGTATGGTAACTAGCGGGGAAGAGACCCAGTACTTC

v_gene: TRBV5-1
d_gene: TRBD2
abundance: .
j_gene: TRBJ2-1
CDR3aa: CASSPQREPEQFF
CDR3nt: TGCGCCAGCAGCCCGCAGCGGGAGCCTGAGCAGTTCTTC

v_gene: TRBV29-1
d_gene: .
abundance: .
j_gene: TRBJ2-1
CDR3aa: CSVEEPSRRDEQFF
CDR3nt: TGCAGCGTTGAAGAACCTAGCCGAAGGGATGAGCAGTTCTTC

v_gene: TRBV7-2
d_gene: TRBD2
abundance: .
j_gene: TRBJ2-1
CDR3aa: CASSMGLAGGRDEQFF
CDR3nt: TGTGCCAGCAGCATGGGACTAGCGGGAGGTAGGGATGAGCAGTTCTTC

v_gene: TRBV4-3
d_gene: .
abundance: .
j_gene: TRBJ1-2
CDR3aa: CASSQEASNYGYTF
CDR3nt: TGCGCCAGCAGCCAAGAGGCCTCCAACTATGGCTACACCTTC

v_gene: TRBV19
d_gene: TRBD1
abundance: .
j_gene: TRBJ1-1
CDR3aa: CASKDRANTEAFF
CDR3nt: TGTGCCTCGAAGGACAGGGCGAACACTGAAGCTTTCTTT

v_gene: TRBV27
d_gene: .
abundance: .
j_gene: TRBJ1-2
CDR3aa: CASSLGQGGTDYGYTF
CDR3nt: TGTGCCAGCAGTTTAGGGCAGGGAGGGACTGACTATGGCTACACCTTC

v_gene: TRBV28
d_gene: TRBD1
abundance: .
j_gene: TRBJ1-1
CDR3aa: CATHQGANTEAFF
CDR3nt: TGTGCCACCCATCAGGGGGCGAACACTGAAGCTTTCTTT

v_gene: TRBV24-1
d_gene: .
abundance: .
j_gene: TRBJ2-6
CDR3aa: CATSDPLRRANVLTF
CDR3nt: TGTGCCACCAGTGATCCCCTTCGAAGGGCCAACGTCCTGACTTTC

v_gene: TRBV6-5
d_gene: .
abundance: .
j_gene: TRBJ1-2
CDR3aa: CASRPDSTNYGYTF
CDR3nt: TGTGCCAGCAGACCGGACAGCACTAACTATGGCTACACCTTC

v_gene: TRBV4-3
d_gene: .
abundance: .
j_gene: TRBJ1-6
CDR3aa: CASKRDLAGSPLHF
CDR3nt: TGCGCCAGCAAAAGGGACCTCGCCGGGTCACCCCTCCACTTT

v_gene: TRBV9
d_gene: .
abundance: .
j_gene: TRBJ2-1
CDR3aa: CASSGRGWDEQFF
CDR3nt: TGTGCCAGCAGCGGGAGAGGTTGGGATGAGCAGTTCTTC

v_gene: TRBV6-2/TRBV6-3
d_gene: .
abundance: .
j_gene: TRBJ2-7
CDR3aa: CASSYFLAYEQYF
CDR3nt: TGTGCCAGCAGTTACTTCTTAGCCTACGAGCAGTACTTC

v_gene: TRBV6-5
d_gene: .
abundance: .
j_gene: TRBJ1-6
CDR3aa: CASRQGSYNSPLHF
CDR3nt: TGTGCCAGCAGACAGGGCTCCTATAATTCACCCCTCCACTTT

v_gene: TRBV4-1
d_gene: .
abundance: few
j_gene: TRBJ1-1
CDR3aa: CASSQDQQVAEAFF
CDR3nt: TGCGCCAGCAGCCAAGATCAACAAGTCGCTGAAGCTTTCTTT

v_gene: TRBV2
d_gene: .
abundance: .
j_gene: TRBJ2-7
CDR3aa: CASCPGRGGSEQYF
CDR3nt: TGTGCCTCATGTCCGGGCAGGGGAGGCTCCGAGCAGTACTTC

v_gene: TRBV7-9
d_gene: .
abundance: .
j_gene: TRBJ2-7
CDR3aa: CASNRLTSYEQYF
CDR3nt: TGTGCCAGCAACCGACTTACCTCCTACGAGCAGTACTTC

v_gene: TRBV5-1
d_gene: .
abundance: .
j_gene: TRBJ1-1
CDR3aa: CASSLGRANTEAFF
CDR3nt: TGCGCCAGCAGCTTGGGCAGAGCGAACACTGAAGCTTTCTTT

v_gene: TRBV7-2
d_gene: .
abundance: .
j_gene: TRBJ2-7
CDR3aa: CASSLVSGLVGNSYEQYF
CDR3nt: TGTGCCAGCAGCTTGGTATCGGGGTTAGTAGGAAATTCCTACGAGCAGTACTTC

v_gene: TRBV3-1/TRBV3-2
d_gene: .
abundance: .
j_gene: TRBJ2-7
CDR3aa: CASSSGTRVTYEQYF
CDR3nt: TGTGCCAGCAGCTCCGGGACCAGGGTTACCTACGAGCAGTACTTC

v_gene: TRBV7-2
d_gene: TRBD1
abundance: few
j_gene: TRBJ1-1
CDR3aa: CASSLGRGHTEAFF
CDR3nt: TGTGCCAGCAGCTTAGGCAGGGGGCACACTGAAGCTTTCTTT

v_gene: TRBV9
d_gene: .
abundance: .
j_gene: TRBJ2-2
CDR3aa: CASSAEGHPNTGELFF
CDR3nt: TGTGCCAGCAGCGCGGAGGGACATCCGAACACCGGGGAGCTGTTTTTT

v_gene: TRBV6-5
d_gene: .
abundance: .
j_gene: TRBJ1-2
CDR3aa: CASSYRKMSLEGYTF
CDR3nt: TGTGCCAGCAGTTACCGGAAAATGTCCCTGGAGGGCTACACCTTC

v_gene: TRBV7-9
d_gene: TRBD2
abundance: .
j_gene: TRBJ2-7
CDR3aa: CASSQTSGRTYEQYF
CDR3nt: TGTGCCAGCAGCCAGACTAGCGGGAGAACCTACGAGCAGTACTTC

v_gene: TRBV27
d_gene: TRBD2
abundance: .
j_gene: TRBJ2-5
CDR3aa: CASSLSGTIQETQYF
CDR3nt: TGTGCCAGCAGTTTAAGCGGGACTATCCAAGAGACCCAGTACTTC

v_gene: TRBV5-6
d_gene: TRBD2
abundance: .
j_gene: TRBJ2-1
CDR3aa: CASSWGTSGFGSYNEQFF
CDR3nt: TGTGCCAGCAGCTGGGGGACTAGCGGCTTCGGCTCCTACAATGAGCAGTTCTTC

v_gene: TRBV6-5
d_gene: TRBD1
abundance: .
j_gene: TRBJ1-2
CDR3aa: CASSYEMGTATSGYTF
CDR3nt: TGTGCCAGCAGTTACGAAATGGGGACAGCGACTTCTGGCTACACCTTC

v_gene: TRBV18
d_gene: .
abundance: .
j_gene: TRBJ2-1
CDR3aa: CASHLTRSSYNEQFF
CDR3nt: TGTGCCAGCCACTTGACCCGGAGCTCCTACAATGAGCAGTTCTTC

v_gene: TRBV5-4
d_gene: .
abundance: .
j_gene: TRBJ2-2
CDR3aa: CASSGTQRDTGELFF
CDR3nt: TGTGCCAGTTCCGGGACTCAACGAGACACCGGGGAGCTGTTTTTT

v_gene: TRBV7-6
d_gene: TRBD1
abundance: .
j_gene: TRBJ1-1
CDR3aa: CASSLAPGTGSEAFF
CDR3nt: TGTGCCAGCAGCTTAGCTCCCGGGACAGGGTCTGAAGCTTTCTTT

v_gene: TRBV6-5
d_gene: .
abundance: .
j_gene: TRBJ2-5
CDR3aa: CASSFSGGETQYF
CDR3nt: TGTGCCAGCAGTTTCTCTGGGGGAGAGACCCAGTACTTC

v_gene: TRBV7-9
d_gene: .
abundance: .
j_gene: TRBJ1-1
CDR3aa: CASSLRGTRVEAFF
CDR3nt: TGTGCCAGCAGCTTACGTGGGACAAGGGTTGAAGCTTTCTTT